Each of the 31 T cell receptor beta chains below was sequenced from the same sample in a study of T cell responses to AZD1222 COVID-19 vaccine. The repertoire was sequenced with immunoSEQ multiplex PCR; TCRdb's copy has only in-frame clones and lacks some. The sample includes about 140,000 clones, about 92% of them seen just once. The input for sequencing was peripheral blood, taken after recovery from COVID-19. The receptors were sampled from an adult who had recovered from COVID-19.

In its sample, this clone was seen once. The gene calls are TRBV5-6 and TRBJ2-7, with 11 bases fitting TRBD2. J gave up 3 bases and V 6 bases, and 5 bases lay outside the gene matches. The germline gives CDR1 SGHDT, CDR2 YYEEEE. The CDR3 has 14 residues. CDR3 region: CASTLSGRGYEQYF. The CDR3, as DNA: TGTGCCAGCACCCTTAGCGGGAGGGGCTACGAGCAGTACTTC.

J is TRBJ2-3 and V is TRBV28, with TRBD2 as a possible D gene (5 bases). Germline assignment: CDR1 MDHEN and CDR2 SYDVKM. CDR3 length: 15 residues. Trimming shortened V by 5 bases and J by 7 bases, and 19 bases separated the two germline ends. The CDR3, as DNA: TGTGCCAGCAGTGACCCGGGAATCCAGGCCCATACGCAGTATTTT. Protein sequence: CASSDPGIQAHTQYF. Supplemented by reference TRBV28 and TRBJ2-3, the full variable domain reads DVKVTQSSRYLVKRTGEKVFLECVQDMDHENMFWYRQDPGLGLRLIYFSYDVKMKEKGDIPEGYSVSREKKERFSLILESASTNQTSMYLCASSDPGIQAHTQYFGPGTRLTVL.

V is TRBV9 and J is TRBJ2-7, with 9 bases matching TRBD1. The CDR3 is 16 residues long. The trim removed 0 bases at V and 3 bases at J, leaving 7 bases unmatched. From germline, CDR1 is SGDLS and CDR2 YYNGEE. CDR3 nucleotides: TGTGCCAGCAGCGTAGCTGAAGGACAGGGGTACTACGAGCAGTACTTC. It yields the protein CASSVAEGQGYYEQYF.

V usage is TRBV12-3 or TRBV12-4 and J usage is TRBJ1-2, with a possible D match to TRBD1 (6 bases). V gave up 2 bases and J gave up 6 bases, with 7 bases separating them. CDR3 length: 12 amino acids. The CDR3 loop reads CASSLSGDGYTF. DNA for the CDR3: TGTGCCAGCAGTTTATCAGGGGATGGCTACACCTTC.

The chain has TRBV2 and TRBJ2-3, with D unresolved. The CDR3 is 14 residues long. Germline V lookup: CDR1 SNHLY, CDR2 FYNNEI. Deletions cut 7 bases from V and 0 bases from J, with 11 bases between. The CDR3, as DNA: TGTGCCAGCAAGAAGTGGGTTAGCACAGATACGCAGTATTTT. Translation gives CASKKWVSTDTQYF.

Here the CDR3 reads CSVEGPRGSYEQYF. The CDR3 nucleotides are TGCAGCGTTGAAGGGCCTAGGGGATCGTACGAGCAGTACTTC. V gene TRBV29-1 combines with J gene TRBJ2-7, with a tentative D call TRBD1 (5 bases). Per the germline V gene, CDR1 is SQVTM and CDR2 is ANQGSEA. This CDR3 is built from 14 residues. V dropped 1 base and J dropped 4 bases, with 14 bases sitting between them.

This chain joins TRBV24-1 and TRBJ2-1, with 8 nucleotides matching TRBD1. Trimming took 5 bases from V and 5 from J; bases not matched to a gene: 7. Germline V gene sequence: CDR1 KGHDR, CDR2 SFDVKD. The CDR3 length is 15 residues. The CDR3 region is CATSGGRGQDNEQFF. CDR3 coding DNA: TGTGCCACCAGTGGGGGCAGGGGGCAAGACAATGAGCAGTTCTTC.

The rearrangement joins TRBV15 to TRBJ1-4; perhaps TRBD1 as D (5 bases). The CDR3 has 17 amino acids. V shed 0 bases and J shed 2 bases, with 13 bases lying between them. The germline CDR1 and CDR2 sequences are LNHNV and YYDKDF (reference sequence). The CDR3 reads CATSRDPGGGTNEKLFF. In nucleotides, the CDR3 is TGTGCCACCAGCAGAGATCCTGGGGGGGGTACTAATGAAAAACTGTTTTTT.

V usage is TRBV5-5 and J usage is TRBJ1-4; D is uncertain. Trimming cost V 8 bases and J 3 bases, with 14 bases left between them. Germline CDR1 reads SGHKS; CDR2 reads YYEKEE (reference sequence). The CDR3 runs 14 residues. The CDR3 loop is CASHLARPNEKLFF. The CDR3 coding sequence is TGTGCCAGTCACCTTGCTAGGCCTAATGAAAAACTGTTTTTT.

The J gene is TRBJ2-7, the V gene TRBV7-8; 8 positions agree with TRBD1. CDR1 is SGHVS, CDR2 FQNEAQ, per germline. This CDR3 is 14 amino acids long. V was pared by 1 base and J by 2 bases, with 1 base of the junction left unmatched. Here the CDR3 reads CASSLGDRPYEQYF. In nucleotides, the CDR3 is TGTGCCAGCAGCTTAGGGGACAGGCCCTACGAGCAGTACTTC.

The CDR3 sequence is CATSRDSSGGIKNIQYF. CDR3 nucleotides: TGTGCCACCAGCAGAGATAGCTCTGGGGGAATCAAAAACATTCAGTACTTC. The V call is TRBV15, the J call TRBJ2-4; D tentatively fits TRBD1 or TRBD2 (5 bases each). The CDR3 runs to 17 residues. Germline assignment: CDR1 LNHNV and CDR2 YYDKDF (reference sequence). V gave up 0 bases and J gave up 3 bases, with 15 bases separating them.

This clone was counted a single time. The DNA of the CDR3 is TGCGCCAGCAGCCAAGATGGAGCCTTTCGGGAGCAGTTCTTC. Protein sequence: CASSQDGAFREQFF. This chain connects TRBV4-1 to TRBJ2-1; D gene unclear. Germline CDR1 reads MGHRA; CDR2 reads YSYEKL. The germline V and J ends were trimmed by 0 bases and 10 bases, with 13 bases remaining between them. The CDR3 runs 14 residues.

This rearrangement joins TRBV19 to TRBJ2-3, with unresolved D. From germline, CDR1 is LNHDA and CDR2 SQIVND (reference sequence). Trimming stripped 10 bases from V and 6 bases from J, with 11 bases between. CDR3 length equals 11 residues. The CDR3 is CATLVGDTQYF. The DNA of the CDR3 is TGTGCCACCCTAGTTGGTGATACGCAGTATTTT.

The genes are TRBV10-3 and TRBJ2-3; 7 bases fit TRBD2. Germline-derived CDR1 and CDR2 are ENHRY and SYGVKD. The V segment lost 5 bases and the J segment 4 bases; nucleotides outside the gene matches: 3. This CDR3 has 13 residues. CDR3 bases: TGTGCCATCAGTAGCGGGAAGCCAGATACGCAGTATTTT. Residues: CAISSGKPDTQYF.

The chain has TRBV18 and TRBJ1-6, with 8 bases fitting TRBD1. J was trimmed by 10 bases and V by 0 bases; bases with no gene match: 11. Germline CDR1 KGHSH, CDR2 LQKENI. This CDR3 comprises 17 residues. CDR3 in DNA: TGTGCCAGCTCACCACCCCAGACAGGGGCCAGCAGGTCACCCCTCCACTTT. It translates to CASSPPQTGASRSPLHF.

The chain uses TRBV19 and TRBJ1-5, with D tentatively TRBD1 (6 bases). Trimming removed 7 bases from V and 4 bases from J, with 17 bases in between. This CDR3 comprises 15 residues. Germline values: CDR1 LNHDA, CDR2 SQIVND (reference sequence). In nucleotides, the CDR3 is TGTGCCAGTACGACAAGAGGGGGGGGGAATCAGCCCCAGCATTTT. Protein sequence: CASTTRGGGNQPQHF.

This chain connects TRBV6-5 to TRBJ1-5, with a weak D call TRBD1 (5 bases). This CDR3 has 13 residues. Trimming stripped 4 bases from V and 4 bases from J, with 8 bases between. From germline, CDR1 is MNHEY and CDR2 SVGAGI. The CDR3 region is CASSLGVNQPQHF. The CDR3 DNA is TGTGCCAGCAGTTTAGGGGTTAATCAGCCCCAGCATTTT.

The J gene is TRBJ1-6, the V gene TRBV25-1; possibly TRBD1 for D (6 bases). Germline-derived CDR1 and CDR2 are MGHDK and SYGVNS. V was shortened by 6 bases and J by 4 bases, with 13 bases between the two germline ends. CDR3 length: 15 residues. The CDR3 sequence: CASSFDRPYNSPLHF. DNA of the CDR3: TGTGCCAGCAGCTTCGACAGGCCATATAATTCACCCCTCCACTTT.

The rearrangement joins TRBV5-1 to TRBJ1-1, with TRBD1 as a possible D gene (5 bases). This CDR3 has 15 residues. Germline lookup yields CDR1 SGHRS and CDR2 YFSETQ. Trimming pared 5 bases from V and 4 bases from J, leaving 18 bases between. The chain's CDR3 is CASRPGGGLSTEAFF. As DNA, the CDR3 is TGCGCCAGCAGACCCGGGGGAGGGTTGAGCACTGAAGCTTTCTTT.

The chain carries TRBV7-9 and TRBJ2-7; the match to TRBD1 covers 11 bases. Losses at the gene ends were 5 bases for V and 3 bases for J; bases not matched to a gene: 6. CDR3 length: 15 amino acids. Germline CDR1 and CDR2: SEHNR and FQNEAQ (reference sequence). In DNA, the CDR3 is TGTGCCAGCAGCCCTCGGACAGGGGGCGGCTACGAGCAGTACTTC. It is translated as CASSPRTGGGYEQYF.

The rearrangement joins TRBV2 to TRBJ2-2; the match to TRBD2 covers 7 bases. The V and J ends lost 1 base and 4 bases, in that order; junction bases with no gene match: 3. Germline V lookup: CDR1 SNHLY, CDR2 FYNNEI. The CDR3 has 15 residues. The CDR3, as DNA: TGTGCCAGCAGTGAAGGGCTAGCGGCCACCGGGGAGCTGTTTTTT. Translation: CASSEGLAATGELFF.

This chain uses TRBV2 with TRBJ2-3; D is possibly TRBD2 (7 bases). The CDR3 contains 16 residues. Germline loops: CDR1 SNHLY, CDR2 FYNNEI. Trimming left V 7 bases short and J 1 base short, with 18 bases between. The CDR3 reads CASTGGLGGGTDTQYF. The CDR3 nucleotides are TGTGCCAGCACGGGGGGCCTAGGGGGAGGCACAGATACGCAGTATTTT.

The genes are TRBV2 and TRBJ1-1; a weak D match, TRBD1 (6 bases). Trimming pared 7 bases from V and 1 base from J, leaving 10 bases between. The V gene's germline CDR1 is SNHLY and CDR2 FYNNEI. The CDR3 loop spans 13 amino acids. CDR3 region: CASTEDRNTEAFF. As DNA, the CDR3 is TGTGCCAGCACTGAGGACAGGAACACTGAAGCTTTCTTT.

This chain uses TRBV5-1 with TRBJ2-7; D not certain. V lost 1 base and J lost 1, with 12 bases in between. The CDR3 consists of 15 residues. From germline, CDR1 is SGHRS and CDR2 YFSETQ. CDR3 region: CASSLIAQTSYEQYF. CDR3 bases: TGCGCCAGCAGCTTGATAGCCCAAACATCCTACGAGCAGTACTTC.

The rearrangement joins TRBV9 to TRBJ1-2, with D tentatively TRBD1 (5 bases). CDR3 length equals 14 residues. The V and J ends lost 0 bases and 4 bases respectively, with 10 bases between them. Germline-derived CDR1 and CDR2 are SGDLS and YYNGEE. CDR3 loop: CASSVGGLGYGYTF. DNA of the CDR3: TGTGCCAGCAGCGTAGGGGGCCTAGGCTATGGCTACACCTTC. Combining the CDR3 with reference TRBV9 and TRBJ1-2 gives the whole variable domain DSGVTQTPKHLITATGQRVTLRCSPRSGDLSVYWYQQSLDQGLQFLIQYYNGEERAKGNILERFSAQQFPDLHSELNLSSLELGDSALYFCASSVGGLGYGYTFGSGTRLTVV.

The rearrangement joins TRBV7-2 to TRBJ1-1, with TRBD1 as a possible D gene (6 bases). Germline V gene sequence: CDR1 SGHTA, CDR2 FQGNSA. The germline V and J ends were trimmed by 1 base and 0 bases, with 12 bases remaining between them. The CDR3 spans 16 residues. CDR3 bases: TGTGCCAGCAGCTTAGGGTTCGGGGGCCTGAACACTGAAGCTTTCTTT. Translating gives CASSLGFGGLNTEAFF.

The J gene is TRBJ1-5, the V gene TRBV28; D possibly corresponds to TRBD1 (5 bases). Trimming took 5 bases from V and 9 from J, leaving 8 bases between them. The CDR3 covers 11 residues. Germline values: CDR1 MDHEN, CDR2 SYDVKM. DNA of the CDR3: TGTGCCAGCAGTCAGGGTGCGCCCCAGCATTTT. Its protein is CASSQGAPQHF.

The CDR3 loop is CASRPGLGSTDTQYF. The DNA for the CDR3 is TGTGCCAGCAGGCCGGGACTAGGCAGCACAGATACGCAGTATTTT. The chain joins TRBV9 to TRBJ2-3, with TRBD2 identical over 8 bases. The germline V gene has CDR1 SGDLS and CDR2 YYNGEE. The V segment lost 5 bases and the J segment 0 bases; nucleotides outside the gene matches: 5. CDR3 length: 15 residues.

The V call is TRBV7-8, the J call TRBJ1-5; a possible D gene is TRBD1 (6 bases). V was cut by 1 base and J by 6 bases, with 16 bases left in between. There are 16 residues in the CDR3. Germline CDR1 and CDR2: SGHVS and FQNEAQ. In DNA form, the CDR3 reads TGTGCCAGCAGCTTAGTGACAGGCATCGGGAGTCAGCCCCAGCATTTT. Translating gives CASSLVTGIGSQPQHF.

In this sample, this clone turned up once. This chain joins TRBV21-1 and TRBJ2-7; the table gives TRBD2 as D, unverified against the DNA. TRBV21-1 is described as a pseudogene. This CDR3 is 16 amino acids long. CDR3 sequence (DNA): TGTGCCAGCAGCAAAGCCGGTAGTGAGAGGTGGTACGAGCAGTACTTC. Translated, it gives CASSKAGSERWYEQYF.

J is TRBJ1-1 and V is TRBV19, with a possible D match to TRBD1 (5 bases). The CDR3 extends over 15 amino acids. Between the trimmed V and J ends, which lost 8 bases and 7 bases, there was a span of 23 bases. Germline CDR1 is LNHDA and CDR2 is SQIVND (reference sequence). CDR3 residues: CASHTRDGALIEAFF. The CDR3, as DNA: TGTGCCAGTCATACCCGGGACGGAGCTTTGATTGAAGCTTTCTTT. The full variable domain, its missing parts supplied by reference TRBV19 and TRBJ1-1, is DGGITQSPKYLFRKEGQNVTLSCEQNLNHDAMYWYRQDPGQGLRLIYYSQIVNDFQKGDIAEGYSVSREKKESFPLTVTSAQKNPTAFYLCASHTRDGALIEAFFGQGTRLTVV.